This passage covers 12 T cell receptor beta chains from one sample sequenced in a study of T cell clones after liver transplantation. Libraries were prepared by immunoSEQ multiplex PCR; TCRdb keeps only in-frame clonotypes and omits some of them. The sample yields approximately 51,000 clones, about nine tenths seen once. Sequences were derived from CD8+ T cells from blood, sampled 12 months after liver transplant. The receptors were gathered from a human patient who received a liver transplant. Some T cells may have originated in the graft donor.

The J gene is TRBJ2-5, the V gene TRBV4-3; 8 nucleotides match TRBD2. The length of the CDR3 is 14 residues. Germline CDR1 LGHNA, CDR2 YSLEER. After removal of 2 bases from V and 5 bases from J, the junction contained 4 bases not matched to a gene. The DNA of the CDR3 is TGCGCCAGCAGCCAACTAGCGGGTGTCGAGACCCAGTACTTC. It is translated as CASSQLAGVETQYF.

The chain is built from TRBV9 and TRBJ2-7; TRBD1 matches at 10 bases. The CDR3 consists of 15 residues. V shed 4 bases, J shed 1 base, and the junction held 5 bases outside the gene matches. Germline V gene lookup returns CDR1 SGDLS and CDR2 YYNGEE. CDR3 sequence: CASSPGQGISYEQYF. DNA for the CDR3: TGTGCCAGCAGCCCGGGACAGGGGATTTCCTACGAGCAGTACTTC.

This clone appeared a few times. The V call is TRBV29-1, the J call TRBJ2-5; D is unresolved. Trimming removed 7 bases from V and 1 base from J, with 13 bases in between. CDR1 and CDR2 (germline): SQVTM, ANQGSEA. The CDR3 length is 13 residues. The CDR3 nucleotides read TGCAGCGGGCGACCCGACCTCCAAGAGACCCAGTACTTC. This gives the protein CSGRPDLQETQYF.

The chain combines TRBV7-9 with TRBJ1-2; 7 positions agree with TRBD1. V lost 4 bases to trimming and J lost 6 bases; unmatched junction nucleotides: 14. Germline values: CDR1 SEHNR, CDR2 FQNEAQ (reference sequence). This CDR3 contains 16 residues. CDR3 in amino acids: CASSSVIRGPNDGYTF. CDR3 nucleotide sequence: TGTGCCAGCAGCTCGGTAATTAGGGGGCCGAACGATGGCTACACCTTC.

The CDR3 DNA reads as TGTGCCAGCAGTTTAACCATAGGCTACGAGCAGTACTTC. This encodes CASSLTIGYEQYF. The chain combines TRBV27 with TRBJ2-7; no definite D call. V was clipped by 2 bases and J by 3 bases, with 8 bases between them. The CDR3 totals 13 residues. Germline V CDR1 and CDR2: MNHEY, SMNVEV (reference sequence).

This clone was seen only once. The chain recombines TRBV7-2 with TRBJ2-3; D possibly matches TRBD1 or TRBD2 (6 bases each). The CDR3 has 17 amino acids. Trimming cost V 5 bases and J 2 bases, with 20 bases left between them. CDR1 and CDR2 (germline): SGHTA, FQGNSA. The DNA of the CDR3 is TGTGCCAGCAGCCCCCGGGGGCCTAGCTCCTACACAGATACGCAGTATTTT. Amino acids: CASSPRGPSSYTDTQYF.

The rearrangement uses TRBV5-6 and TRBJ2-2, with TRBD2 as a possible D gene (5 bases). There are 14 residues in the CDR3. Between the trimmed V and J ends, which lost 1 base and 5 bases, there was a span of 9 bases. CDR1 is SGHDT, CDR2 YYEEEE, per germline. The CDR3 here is CASSLTSRTGELFF. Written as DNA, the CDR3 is TGTGCCAGCAGCTTGACTAGTCGAACCGGGGAGCTGTTTTTT. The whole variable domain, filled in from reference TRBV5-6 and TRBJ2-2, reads DAGVTQSPTHLIKTRGQQVTLRCSPKSGHDTVSWYQQALGQGPQFIFQYYEEEERQRGNFPDRFSGHQFPNYSSELNVNALLLGDSALYLCASSLTSRTGELFFGEGSRLTVL.

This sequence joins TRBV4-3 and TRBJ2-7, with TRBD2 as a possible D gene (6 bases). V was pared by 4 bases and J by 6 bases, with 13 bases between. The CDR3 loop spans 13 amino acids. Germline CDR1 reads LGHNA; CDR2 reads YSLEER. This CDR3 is CASSRTTAGEQYF. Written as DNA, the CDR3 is TGCGCCAGCAGCCGGACGACAGCGGGCGAGCAGTACTTC.

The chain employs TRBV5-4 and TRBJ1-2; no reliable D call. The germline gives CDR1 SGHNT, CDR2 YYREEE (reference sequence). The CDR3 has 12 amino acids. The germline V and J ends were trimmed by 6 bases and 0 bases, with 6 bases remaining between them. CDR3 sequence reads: CASMGANYGYTF. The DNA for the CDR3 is TGTGCCAGCATGGGCGCTAACTATGGCTACACCTTC.

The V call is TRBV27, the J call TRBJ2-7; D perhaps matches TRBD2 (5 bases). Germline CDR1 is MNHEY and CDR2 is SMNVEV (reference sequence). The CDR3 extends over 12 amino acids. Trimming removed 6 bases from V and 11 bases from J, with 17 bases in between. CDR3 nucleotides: TGTGCCAGCAGATCTCTAGCCCACGGGGAGTACTTC. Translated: CASRSLAHGEYF.

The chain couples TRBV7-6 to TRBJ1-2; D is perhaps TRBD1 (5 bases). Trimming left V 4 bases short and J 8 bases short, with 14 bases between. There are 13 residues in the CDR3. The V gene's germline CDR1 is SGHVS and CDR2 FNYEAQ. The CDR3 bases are TGTGCCAGCAGCTATGACAGTTCCACCGGCTACACCTTC. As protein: CASSYDSSTGYTF.

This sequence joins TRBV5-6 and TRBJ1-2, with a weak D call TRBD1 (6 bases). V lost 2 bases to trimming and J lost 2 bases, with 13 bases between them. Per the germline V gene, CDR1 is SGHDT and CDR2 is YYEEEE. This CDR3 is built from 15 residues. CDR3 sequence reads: CASSFGTFQNYGYTF. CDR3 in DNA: TGTGCCAGCAGCTTCGGGACATTTCAGAACTATGGCTACACCTTC.